These 9 T cell receptor beta chains originate from one sample sequenced in a study of cytomegalovirus exposure and HLA in healthy donors. PCR amplification relied on 60 Vbeta primers (plus 13 Jbeta primers). The protocol was immunoSEQ multiplex PCR, while the TCRdb copy is restricted to in-frame clones and leaves out a portion. The table shows about 140,000 clones, with around 66% occurring only once. The material sequenced was PBMCs. These receptors all come from a woman aged 60-75 years in good health and CMV-seronegative.

The chain joins TRBV19 to TRBJ1-1; the match to TRBD1 covers 8 bases. V dropped 7 bases and J dropped 0; count of bases not matched to a gene: 7. Germline V gene data show CDR1 as LNHDA and CDR2 as SQIVND (reference sequence). The CDR3 is 15 amino acids. The CDR3, as DNA: TGTGCCAGTAAGTTGGACAGGGCTTTGAACACTGAAGCTTTCTTT. This translates into CASKLDRALNTEAFF. The variable domain in full, completed from reference TRBV19 and TRBJ1-1, reads DGGITQSPKYLFRKEGQNVTLSCEQNLNHDAMYWYRQDPGQGLRLIYYSQIVNDFQKGDIAEGYSVSREKKESFPLTVTSAQKNPTAFYLCASKLDRALNTEAFFGQGTRLTVV.

The V call is TRBV7-9, the J call TRBJ1-2; 10 nucleotides match TRBD1. The CDR3 contains 13 residues. Germline CDR1 and CDR2: SEHNR and FQNEAQ (reference sequence). The ends lost 5 bases at V and 5 bases at J; junction bases unmatched: 2. The CDR3 protein is CASSGDRGYGYTF. The CDR3 nucleotides read TGTGCCAGCAGCGGGGACAGGGGATATGGCTACACCTTC.

This clone was found a few times. The chain employs TRBV25-1 and TRBJ2-1, with D tentatively TRBD1 (6 bases). The germline V and J ends were trimmed by 3 bases and 0 bases, with 9 bases remaining between them. In germline, CDR1 is MGHDK, CDR2 SYGVNS. This CDR3 has 15 residues. In DNA, the CDR3 is TGTGCCAGCAGTGATGGCAGGGGCTCCTACAATGAGCAGTTCTTC. Translating it yields CASSDGRGSYNEQFF.

This clone was seen only a few times. The V call is TRBV6-1, the J call TRBJ1-2, with TRBD1 identical over 9 bases. Germline V CDR1 and CDR2: MNHNS, SASEGT. V shed 4 bases and J 3 bases; nucleotides not matched to a gene: 9. This CDR3 spans 16 amino acids. CDR3 region: CASSGGGQGRDYGYTF. The CDR3 nucleotides are TGTGCCAGCAGTGGAGGGGGACAGGGAAGAGACTATGGCTACACCTTC.

The chain combines TRBV7-3 with TRBJ2-1; maybe TRBD2 (5 bases). Germline CDR1 is SGHTA and CDR2 is FQGTGA. V was clipped by 5 bases and J by 9 bases, with 32 bases between them. The CDR3 contains 19 residues. The CDR3 DNA reads TGTGCCAGCAGCCCAAGACGATCACACCGGGAACACCATCCAGGTGAGCAGTTCTTC. It specifies CASSPRRSHREHHPGEQFF.

This clone occurred a few times. J is TRBJ2-5 and V is TRBV15; D may be TRBD1 (5 bases). Trimming shortened V by 0 bases and J by 1 base, and 6 bases separated the two germline ends. CDR3 length: 14 amino acids. Germline V lookup: CDR1 LNHNV, CDR2 YYDKDF (reference sequence). CDR3 residues: CATSRDRAQETQYF. In DNA form, the CDR3 reads TGTGCCACCAGCAGAGACAGGGCCCAAGAGACCCAGTACTTC.

The chain employs TRBV7-2 and TRBJ1-3; a possible D gene is TRBD1 (6 bases). Trimming stripped 5 bases from V and 7 bases from J, with 21 bases between. The CDR3 is made up of 16 amino acids. Germline V lookup: CDR1 SGHTA, CDR2 FQGNSA. In DNA, the CDR3 is TGTGCCAGCAGCCGTAGCACAACAGGGTTATGGAACACCATATATTTT. It translates to CASSRSTTGLWNTIYF.

This clone has a handful of counts. This chain joins TRBV19 and TRBJ2-7; D is perhaps TRBD1 (6 bases). Germline CDR1 and CDR2: LNHDA and SQIVND (reference sequence). There are 14 residues in the CDR3. Trimming pared 3 bases from V and 3 bases from J, leaving 12 bases between. CDR3 region: CASSISYRDYEQYF. DNA for the CDR3: TGTGCCAGTAGTATTAGTTACAGGGACTACGAGCAGTACTTC.

This chain links TRBV5-1 with TRBJ2-7; TRBD2 matches at 7 bases. Germline assignment: CDR1 SGHRS and CDR2 YFSETQ. J gave up 0 bases and V 4 bases, and 7 bases lay outside the gene matches. This CDR3 is built from 15 residues. In DNA form, the CDR3 reads TGCGCCAGCAGCCCAGCGGGGTCGACCTCCTACGAGCAGTACTTC. Translated, it gives CASSPAGSTSYEQYF.